Each of the 19 T cell receptor beta chains below was sequenced from the same sample in a study of T cells in Graves' hyperthyroidism and ophthalmopathy. From RNA transcripts, TCR beta CDR3 regions were amplified. With the HTBI primer set, the TCR CDR3 went through a first round of RT-PCR. TCRdb reanalysed the multiplex PCR reads using MiXCR and keeps one entry per CDR3 protein. The sample shows about 380,000 distinct CDR3 sequences, approximately 17% of them seen only once. The sample comprised blood. The receptor source for this set is a man aged 18-30 years with Graves' ophthalmopathy.

As for this clonotype: A much larger clone lies one base from this, so it may be a read error. V gene TRBV6-1 combines with J gene TRBJ1-2; maybe TRBD1 (6 bases). CDR1 is MNHNS and CDR2 is SASEGT in the germline V gene. V lost 7 bases, J lost 1 base, and 7 bases lay in between. The CDR3 extends over 12 amino acids. The CDR3 reads CASKGGNYGYTF. For the CDR3, the DNA is TGTGCCAGCAAAGGGGGTAACTATGGCTACACCTTC.

This clonotype showed up just a few times. The CDR3 bases are TGTGCCAGCAGCTTATCAGGGTACGATTCACCCCTCCACTTT. It yields the protein CASSLSGYDSPLHF. The chain is built from TRBV11-2 and TRBJ1-6; D is perhaps TRBD1 (5 bases). Germline V lookup: CDR1 SGHAT, CDR2 FQNNGV. Deletions cut 2 bases from V and 8 bases from J, with 10 bases between. The length of the CDR3 is 14 residues. The entire variable domain, with the rest obtained from reference TRBV11-2 and TRBJ1-6, is as follows: EAGVAQSPRYKIIEKRQSVAFWCNPISGHATLYWYQQILGQGPKLLIQFQNNGVVDDSQLPKDRFSAERLKGVDSTLKIQPAKLEDSAVYLCASSLSGYDSPLHFGNGTRLTVT.

The chain employs TRBV27 and TRBJ2-7, with TRBD2 identical over 7 bases. The CDR3 is 14 amino acids. Per germline, CDR1 MNHEY and CDR2 SMNVEV (reference sequence). Germline trimming cut 0 bases from V and 7 bases from J; bases unmatched to any gene: 6. CDR3 nucleotides: TGTGCCAGCAGTTTATCGGGCAGCGGGATTGAGCAGTACTTC. Protein: CASSLSGSGIEQYF.

This clonotype was recorded many times. The chain uses TRBV7-9 and TRBJ2-7; TRBD2 matches at 7 bases. The germline V gene encodes CDR1 SEHNR and CDR2 FQNEAQ (reference sequence). This CDR3 region has 14 residues. Trimming at V came to 5 bases and at J to 4 bases, leaving 8 bases not matched to a gene. The CDR3 nucleotides are TGTGCCAGCAGCCCCGGGGAGGGTTCATACGAGCAGTACTTC. Translation gives CASSPGEGSYEQYF.

DNA for the CDR3: TGTGCCATCAGTGAGGTCGTCGCCACTCCAACCTACGAGCAGTACTTC. Its protein product is CAISEVVATPTYEQYF. V and J are TRBV10-3 and TRBJ2-7; D remains unclear. The ends were cut back, 2 bases at V and 2 bases at J, with 16 bases in the middle. Germline assignment: CDR1 ENHRY and CDR2 SYGVKD. CDR3 length: 16 amino acids.

The chain is built from TRBV6-1 and TRBJ1-1, with TRBD1 as a possible D gene (5 bases). V lost 2 bases and J lost 7, with 11 bases in between. CDR3 size: 13 residues. Germline assignment: CDR1 MNHNS and CDR2 SASEGT. The DNA for the CDR3 is TGTGCCAGCAGTGAATCAGGGTTCGGTGAAGCTTTCTTT. Translation gives CASSESGFGEAFF.

To note about this clonotype: An end of the junction differs from the germline gene, which may be a read error. This chain links TRBV7-9 with TRBJ1-6, with 7 bases matching TRBD1. CDR1 is SEHNR and CDR2 is FQNEAQ in the germline V gene (reference sequence). The CDR3 is 17 residues long. The CDR3 region has the DNA TGCGCCAGCAGCCTTCTAGGGGGCCGGTCCTATAATTCACCCCTCCACTTT. This sequence encodes CASSLLGGRSYNSPLHF.

Many counts were recorded for this clonotype. CDR3 bases: TGTGCCAGCAGTGCGAGGACATTCTCCTACGAGCAGTACTTC. It yields the protein CASSARTFSYEQYF. J is TRBJ2-7 and V is TRBV6-1, with a weak D call TRBD1 (5 bases). The length of the CDR3 is 14 residues. Trimming stripped 4 bases from V and 0 bases from J, with 10 bases between. From germline, CDR1 is MNHNS and CDR2 SASEGT.

In the case of this clonotype: The junction shows a germline mismatch at one end, possibly a read error. This chain joins TRBV27 and TRBJ1-4, with D possibly being TRBD1 (6 bases). Looked up from germline, CDR1 is MNHEY and CDR2 is SMNVEV (reference sequence). The CDR3 consists of 15 residues. CDR3 coding DNA: TGTGCCAGCAGTTTGGGGGCGGGCGGGGCTGAAAAACCGTTTTTT. Translation gives CASSLGAGGAEKPFF.

V usage is TRBV6-1 and J usage is TRBJ2-3, with unresolved D. The germline V and J ends were trimmed by 8 bases and 6 bases, with 18 bases remaining between them. This CDR3 region has 14 residues. CDR1 and CDR2 (germline): MNHNS, SASEGT. CDR3 nucleotide sequence: TGTGCCAGCGACGCCGGAAGGACCTTGGATACGCAGTATTTT. Amino acids: CASDAGRTLDTQYF.

The genes are TRBV19 and TRBJ1-5; 7 nucleotides agree with TRBD1. V lost 7 bases to trimming and J lost 0 bases; unmatched junction nucleotides: 9. Germline CDR1 is LNHDA and CDR2 is SQIVND (reference sequence). The CDR3 covers 16 residues. As DNA, the CDR3 is TGTGCCAGTACCCGATATGGGACAGATAGCAATCAGCCCCAGCATTTT. As protein: CASTRYGTDSNQPQHF.

The rearrangement links TRBV6-1 to TRBJ2-3; perhaps TRBD1 as D (6 bases). In germline, CDR1 is MNHNS, CDR2 SASEGT. V shed 5 bases and J shed 1 base, with 16 bases lying between them. The CDR3 loop spans 16 amino acids. The CDR3 nucleotides are TGTGCCAGCAGTAATAACGACAGGATTGGCACAGATACGCAGTATTTT. Translating gives CASSNNDRIGTDTQYF.

The chain carries TRBV6-1 and TRBJ1-4; the D gene is possibly TRBD1 (6 bases). This CDR3 spans 14 amino acids. CDR1 is MNHNS and CDR2 is SASEGT in the germline V gene. V lost 7 bases, J lost 5 bases, and 14 bases lay in between. The CDR3 DNA follows: TGTGCCAGCACCCCAAGGGGGGGGAATGAAAAACTGTTTTTT. It is translated as CASTPRGGNEKLFF.

To note about this clonotype: This sequence may be a read error, since a much larger clone differs from it by one base. The V and J genes are TRBV6-1 and TRBJ1-2; D not certain. The CDR3 is 13 amino acids. Germline values: CDR1 MNHNS, CDR2 SASEGT. Here the CDR3 DNA reads TGTACCAGCAGTGATAGGGAAGGCTATGGCTACACCTTC. This gives the protein CTSSDREGYGYTF.

This clonotype came up many times. This rearrangement joins TRBV12-3 or TRBV12-4 to TRBJ2-7; 8 bases match TRBD2. There are 13 residues in the CDR3. J lost 6 bases, V lost 6 bases, and 7 bases had no gene match. The CDR3 sequence: CASSTGLAGEQYF. CDR3 nucleotides: TGTGCCAGCAGCACTGGACTAGCCGGCGAGCAGTACTTC.

This clonotype was observed once. A much larger clone differs by one base, so this may be a read error. The chain recombines TRBV2 with TRBJ1-1; no firm D call. CDR3 length: 13 residues. Per germline, CDR1 SNHLY and CDR2 FYNNEI. The CDR3 region is CASSKARHAGAFF. Written as DNA, the CDR3 is TGTGCCAGCAGTAAAGCTAGACACGCTGGAGCTTTCTTT.

The genes are TRBV2 and TRBJ1-4; 12 bases line up with TRBD1. CDR3 length: 16 residues. Trimming removed 6 bases from V and 7 bases from J; junction bases left unmatched: 9. Germline CDR1 and CDR2: SNHLY and FYNNEI. CDR3 region: CASSAHRDRGLEKLFF. The CDR3 region has the DNA TGTGCCAGCAGCGCCCACCGGGACAGGGGGCTTGAAAAACTGTTTTTT.

This clonotype was seen a handful of times. This sequence joins TRBV9 and TRBJ2-2; TRBD2 might be the D (6 bases). The CDR3 is 13 residues long. Per germline, CDR1 SGDLS and CDR2 YYNGEE. V was shortened by 2 bases and J by 6 bases, with 8 bases between the two germline ends. The CDR3 DNA reads as TGTGCCAGCAGCGTGGGGGGAGCCGGGGAGCTGTTTTTT. Translation gives CASSVGGAGELFF.

This sequence joins TRBV7-9 and TRBJ2-7, with no clear D. The CDR3 sequence is 14 residues long. V was clipped by 4 bases and J by 3 bases, with 13 bases between them. In germline, CDR1 is SEHNR, CDR2 FQNEAQ (reference sequence). The DNA of the CDR3 is TGTGCCAGCAGCTCCCCGCAGAGCGACTACGAGCAGTACTTC. It translates to CASSSPQSDYEQYF.